The rows below give T cell receptor beta chains drawn from one sample of a study of CD8 T cells in ankylosing spondylitis. TCRdb reprocessed the 5' RACE reads via MiXCR and lists one record per CDR3 protein. The top ten clones hold about 15% of a sample with more than 150,000 distinct CDR3 sequences, roughly 12% of them seen once. The sequenced sample consisted of blood, either unsorted or a sorted T cell fraction (not recorded which). The source is a male donor with ankylosing spondylitis or in good health (not recorded which). Both conserved end residues are part of each CDR3. A D gene is named only where the DNA matches it firmly. Rows give clone size only sometimes, using once, few, many, or a class for an expanded clone.

V	D	size	J	CDR3	DNA
TRBV11-2	.	many	TRBJ2-1	CASSLDPLPTYNEQFF	TGTGCCAGCAGCTTAGATCCTCTTCCAACTTACAATGAGCAGTTCTTC
TRBV4-1	.	few	TRBJ2-5	CASSQDEGQQETQYF	TGCGCCAGCAGCCAAGATGAAGGACAGCAAGAGACCCAGTACTTC
TRBV7-2	.	.	TRBJ2-3	CASSHPLQVPTDTQYF	TGTGCCAGCAGCCACCCATTGCAGGTCCCCACAGATACGCAGTATTTT
TRBV7-9	.	.	TRBJ2-5	CASSSFSVVLRETQYF	TGTGCCAGCAGCTCTTTTTCCGTGGTATTACGAGAGACCCAGTACTTC
TRBV7-9	TRBD2	many	TRBJ2-3	CASSSRLAGSREDTQYF	TGTGCCAGCAGCTCGAGACTAGCGGGGAGTCGGGAGGATACGCAGTATTTT
TRBV18	TRBD1	few	TRBJ2-1	CASSPWTGDDEQFF	TGTGCCAGCTCACCATGGACAGGGGACGATGAGCAGTTCTTC
TRBV12-3/TRBV12-4	TRBD2	.	TRBJ2-5	CASTSPGTNLKTQYF	TGTGCCAGCACCTCTCCCGGGACTAACCTAAAGACCCAGTACTTC
TRBV11-2	.	.	TRBJ2-2	CASSLIQGTGELFF	TGTGCCAGCAGCTTAATACAGGGCACCGGGGAGCTGTTTTTT
TRBV6-5	.	many	TRBJ1-4	CASSSRAPIFTNEKLFF	TGTGCCAGCAGTTCCCGGGCCCCAATTTTTACTAATGAAAAACTGTTTTTT
TRBV3-1	.	.	TRBJ2-1	CASSFGTPDEQFF	TGTGCCAGCAGCTTCGGGACCCCCGATGAGCAGTTCTTC
TRBV27	.	.	TRBJ1-2	CASSLKGRDYGYTF	TGTGCCAGCAGTTTAAAGGGGAGAGACTATGGCTACACCTTC
TRBV4-1	TRBD2	many	TRBJ2-1	CASSQESSGPRGQFF	TGCGCCAGCAGTCAAGAGTCTAGCGGGCCCCGCGGGCAGTTCTTC
TRBV12-3/TRBV12-4	.	many	TRBJ1-1	CASSGRQNKAFF	TGTGCCAGCTCGGGGCGGCAGAACAAGGCTTTCTTT
TRBV4-2	TRBD1	many	TRBJ1-1	CASSQDIGTGGSEAFF	TGTGCCAGCAGCCAGGATATAGGAACAGGGGGCTCTGAAGCTTTCTTT
TRBV7-9	.	few	TRBJ1-1	CASSSGAEAFF	TGTGCCAGCAGCTCGGGAGCCGAAGCTTTCTTT
TRBV6-2/TRBV6-3	TRBD1	few	TRBJ1-1	CASSYSNRGMNTEAFF	TGTGCCAGCAGTTACTCGAACAGGGGGATGAACACTGAAGCTTTCTTT
TRBV5-5	.	few	TRBJ2-3	CASSFEEGTDTQYF	TGTGCCAGCAGCTTTGAGGAGGGGACGGATACGCAGTATTTT
TRBV5-5	.	.	TRBJ1-1	CASTSATEAFF	TGTGCCAGCACCTCGGCGACTGAAGCTTTCTTT
TRBV9	TRBD1	many	TRBJ2-7	CASSPGQNYEQYF	TGTGCCAGCAGCCCGGGACAGAACTACGAGCAGTACTTC
TRBV7-8	.	.	TRBJ1-6	CASSPDTANSPLHF	TGTGCCAGCAGCCCCGACACGGCTAATTCACCCCTCCACTTT
TRBV20-1	.	.	TRBJ2-2	CSARGWENTGELFF	TGCAGTGCTAGGGGGTGGGAAAACACCGGGGAGCTGTTTTTT
TRBV12-3/TRBV12-4	TRBD2	.	TRBJ2-1	CASSLARGLKFF	TGTGCCAGCAGTTTAGCGCGGGGACTAAAGTTCTTC
TRBV12-3/TRBV12-4	TRBD2	few	TRBJ2-1	CASSPSTYDATSGPYNEQFF	TGTGCCAGCAGTCCATCAACCTATGATGCTACTAGCGGGCCTTACAATGAGCAGTTCTTC
TRBV5-1	TRBD2	once	TRBJ2-5	CASSLASGSGGKRETQYF	TGCGCCAGCAGCTTGGCCTCGGGTAGCGGGGGCAAGCGAGAGACCCAGTACTTC
TRBV6-1	TRBD1	.	TRBJ2-3	CASRDRVGVSATQYF	TGTGCCAGCAGGGACAGGGTGGGAGTGTCGGCTACGCAGTATTTT
TRBV12-3/TRBV12-4	.	many	TRBJ2-3	CASSPVAEESSTDTQYF	TGTGCCAGCAGTCCGGTAGCGGAGGAGTCTAGCACAGATACGCAGTATTTT
TRBV7-9	.	few	TRBJ1-1	CASSLGWGADTEAFF	TGTGCCAGCAGCTTAGGATGGGGGGCAGACACTGAAGCTTTCTTT
TRBV28	.	many	TRBJ2-3	CASSSRDTQYF	TGTGCCAGCAGTTCCAGGGATACGCAGTATTTT
TRBV4-1	.	many	TRBJ2-1	CASSLEGPVSSYNEQFF	TGCGCCAGCAGCCTGGAGGGACCTGTGAGCTCCTACAATGAGCAGTTCTTC
TRBV7-9	TRBD1	.	TRBJ2-3	CASSSWTGEPDTQYF	TGTGCCAGCAGCTCCTGGACAGGGGAGCCAGATACGCAGTATTTT
TRBV12-3/TRBV12-4	TRBD2	few	TRBJ2-2	CASRLSGLAGDGELFF	TGTGCCAGCAGGCTCTCGGGACTAGCGGGGGACGGGGAGCTGTTTTTT
TRBV20-1	.	.	TRBJ2-7	CSAPGPGGYEQYF	TGCAGTGCTCCGGGACCCGGGGGATACGAGCAGTACTTC
TRBV25-1	.	few	TRBJ1-2	CASSPSPGDYGYTF	TGTGCCAGCAGTCCTTCGCCAGGGGACTATGGCTACACCTTC
TRBV6-1	.	.	TRBJ2-7	CASRHDREGGYEQYF	TGTGCCAGCAGACATGACAGGGAGGGTGGCTACGAGCAGTACTTC
TRBV27	TRBD2	.	TRBJ2-3	CASTWAGGDTQYF	TGTGCCAGCACCTGGGCGGGGGGAGATACGCAGTATTTT
TRBV6-1	.	.	TRBJ1-1	CASSAAGEGYTEAFF	TGTGCCAGCAGTGCGGCAGGGGAGGGTTACACTGAAGCTTTCTTT
TRBV7-2	TRBD1	few	TRBJ2-1	CASSLAPGKDRGYNEQFF	TGTGCCAGCAGCTTAGCCCCGGGGAAGGACAGGGGGTACAATGAGCAGTTCTTC
TRBV6-1	TRBD2	few	TRBJ2-3	CASSEVSGGPSTDTQYF	TGTGCCAGCAGTGAAGTTTCGGGGGGGCCTAGCACAGATACGCAGTATTTT
TRBV5-1	.	.	TRBJ2-3	CASSFGTGSGDTQYF	TGCGCCAGCAGCTTCGGCACAGGTTCAGGCGATACGCAGTATTTT
TRBV5-4	TRBD1	.	TRBJ2-1	CASGGPDRVVNEQFF	TGTGCCAGCGGGGGACCGGACAGGGTGGTGAATGAGCAGTTCTTC
TRBV4-1	.	few	TRBJ2-1	CASSQEGVDEQFF	TGCGCCAGCAGCCAAGAGGGGGTGGATGAGCAGTTCTTC
TRBV4-1	TRBD2	few	TRBJ2-2	CASSQGLAGGPGELFF	TGCGCCAGCAGCCAAGGACTAGCGGGAGGGCCCGGGGAGCTGTTTTTT